The 4 T cell receptor beta chains below come from one sample, sequenced in a study of T cell repertoires in cytomegalovirus infection. TCRdb processed the reads anew with MiXCR; each CDR3 protein has one entry. The data contain about 600,000 distinct CDR3 sequences, 20% to 25% of them singletons. The source material was CD8+ T cells from PBMCs. The receptors were sampled from a human donor in good health (CMV status not recorded). Some clones in this sample may be carry-over from other donors' samples.

The J gene is TRBJ2-5, the V gene TRBV28; no reliable D call. The CDR3 length is 16 residues. With 4 bases removed from V and 5 bases from J, the gap between germline ends came to 20 bases. Germline loops: CDR1 MDHEN, CDR2 SYDVKM. Here the CDR3 reads CASSSRGRPRVETQYF. The CDR3 nucleotides read TGTGCCAGCAGTTCCCGCGGACGGCCGAGAGTTGAGACCCAGTACTTC.

This clonotype was seen many times. This rearrangement joins TRBV7-2 to TRBJ2-7; the match to TRBD2 covers 10 bases. The V gene's germline CDR1 is SGHTA and CDR2 FQGNSA. The CDR3 loop spans 15 amino acids. V lost 4 bases, J lost 2 bases, and 5 bases stayed unmatched. This CDR3 is CASSSLGLATYEQYF. The CDR3 nucleotides are TGTGCCAGCAGCTCTTTGGGACTAGCGACCTACGAGCAGTACTTC.

This clonotype is a singleton in its sample. The junction differs from germline at one of its ends, possibly a read error. The chain combines TRBV6-6 with TRBJ2-3, with no clear D. This CDR3 comprises 13 residues. The germline CDR1 and CDR2 sequences are MNHNY and SVGAGI (reference sequence). DNA of the CDR3: TGTGTCAGCAGTTCGGCCAGGACCGATACGCAGTATTTT. This encodes CVSSSARTDTQYF.

The rearrangement joins TRBV20-1 to TRBJ2-1, with D possibly being TRBD1 or TRBD2 (5 bases each). This CDR3 region has 14 residues. Germline V lookup: CDR1 DFQATT, CDR2 SNEGSKA (reference sequence). The germline V and J ends were trimmed by 5 bases and 5 bases, with 16 bases remaining between them. DNA for the CDR3: TGCAGTGCTTCCGGGACCCTTGGCGACAATGAGCAGTTCTTC. Protein product: CSASGTLGDNEQFF.